The 23 T cell receptor beta chains reported below all come from one sample, sequenced in a study of brain T cells in children with intractable seizures. Profiling relied on immunoSEQ multiplex PCR, and the TCRdb table lists in-frame clones only, not all of them. Of about 41,000 clones in the sample, approximately 92% were seen once. The source material was peripheral blood, sampled at surgery. The source is a girl aged 2 to 10 with tuberous sclerosis and intractable seizures.

CDR3 bases: TGTGCCTGGAGTGTTGCCGGGACGGCCTCCTACAATGAGCAGTTCTTC. Translating it yields CAWSVAGTASYNEQFF. The chain uses TRBV30 and TRBJ2-1; D possibly matches TRBD1 or TRBD2 (5 bases each). V lost 0 bases and J lost 0, with 12 bases in between. The germline CDR1 and CDR2 sequences are GTSNPN and SVGIG (reference sequence). This CDR3 is built from 16 residues.

This chain joins TRBV6-5 and TRBJ1-4; D is uncertain. Trimming removed 5 bases from V and 2 bases from J, with 6 bases in between. CDR3 size: 13 residues. CDR1 MNHEY and CDR2 SVGAGI come from the germline V gene. For the CDR3, the DNA is TGTGCCAGCAGTCGAACTACTAATGAAAAACTGTTTTTT. It is translated as CASSRTTNEKLFF.

This chain joins TRBV7-2 and TRBJ1-6; D perhaps matches TRBD1 (5 bases). V was cut by 5 bases and J by 8 bases, with 10 bases left in between. The CDR3 loop spans 13 amino acids. Germline loops: CDR1 SGHTA, CDR2 FQGNSA. Written as DNA, the CDR3 is TGTGCCAGCAGCCCGTGGGGGGATTCACCCCTCCACTTT. It encodes CASSPWGDSPLHF.

This chain joins TRBV15 and TRBJ1-5, with a weak D call TRBD1 (5 bases). CDR1 and CDR2 (germline): LNHNV, YYDKDF (reference sequence). There are 15 residues in the CDR3. V was shortened by 0 bases and J by 5 bases, with 11 bases between the two germline ends. The CDR3 protein is CATSRDRAGYQPQHF. The CDR3 DNA sequence: TGTGCCACCAGCAGAGACAGGGCAGGCTATCAGCCCCAGCATTTT.

CDR3 DNA: TGTGCCAGCAGTCGAGACAGGAGGAACGATGGCTACACCTTC. Its translation: CASSRDRRNDGYTF. This chain links TRBV7-9 with TRBJ1-2, with a tentative D call TRBD1 (6 bases). Germline assignment: CDR1 SEHNR and CDR2 FQNEAQ (reference sequence). CDR3 length equals 14 residues. V lost 6 bases and J lost 6, with 17 bases in between.

The genes are TRBV4-1 and TRBJ1-1, with 8 bases that match TRBD1. V lost 0 bases, J lost 1 base, and 4 bases stayed unmatched. The CDR3 runs 16 residues. The germline CDR1 and CDR2 sequences are MGHRA and YSYEKL. The CDR3 protein is CASSQDFTGGNTEAFF. The CDR3 DNA sequence: TGCGCCAGCAGCCAAGATTTTACAGGGGGGAACACTGAAGCTTTCTTT.

The gene calls are TRBV5-1 and TRBJ1-2; 7 bases agree with TRBD1. Germline V gene data show CDR1 as SGHRS and CDR2 as YFSETQ. The V and J ends lost 0 bases and 4 bases, in that order; junction bases with no gene match: 9. The CDR3 has 16 residues. The CDR3 nucleotides read TGCGCCAGCAGCTTGGATGCGACAGGGCATGTCTATGGCTACACCTTC. Protein: CASSLDATGHVYGYTF. Variable domain in full (rest from reference TRBV5-1 and TRBJ1-2): KAGVTQTPRYLIKTRGQQVTLSCSPISGHRSVSWYQQTPGQGLQFLFEYFSETQRNKGNFPGRFSGRQFSNSRSEMNVSTLELGDSALYLCASSLDATGHVYGYTFGSGTRLTVV.

Regarding this clone: One junction end does not reproduce the germline sequence, and a read error may be involved. The chain employs TRBV9 and TRBJ1-5; 9 bases map to TRBD1. Germline CDR1 is SGDLS and CDR2 is YYNGEE. The CDR3 is 14 residues long. The DNA of the CDR3 is TGTGCCAGCAGCGCTGGGACAGGGAATCCGCCCCAGCATTTT. As protein: CASSAGTGNPPQHF. Full variable domain (rest looked up from reference TRBV9 and TRBJ1-5): DSGVTQTPKHLITATGQRVTLRCSPRSGDLSVYWYQQSLDQGLQFLIQYYNGEERAKGNILERFSAQQFPDLHSELNLSSLELGDSALYFCASSAGTGNPPQHFGDGTRLSIL.

The CDR3 loop reads CASSPGGKEVRNEQFF. DNA of the CDR3: TGTGCCAGCAGCCCCGGGGGTAAGGAGGTTCGCAATGAGCAGTTCTTC. The V call is TRBV21-1, the J call TRBJ2-1; the DNA was not compared with TRBD2, the D call given in the table. TRBV21-1 is classified as a pseudogene. This CDR3 has 16 amino acids.

V is TRBV7-3 and J is TRBJ2-1; D is uncertain. Trimming took off 1 base at V and 7 bases at J, with 11 bases between the two ends. The CDR3 is 14 residues long. Germline loops: CDR1 SGHTA, CDR2 FQGTGA. As DNA, the CDR3 is TGTGCCAGCAGCTTAATTGGGGTCGGGAATGAGCAGTTCTTC. Translating it yields CASSLIGVGNEQFF.

The chain couples TRBV7-9 to TRBJ2-4; 8 nucleotides match TRBD1. Germline trimming cut 4 bases from V and 5 bases from J; bases unmatched to any gene: 10. CDR3 length equals 16 residues. The germline V gene encodes CDR1 SEHNR and CDR2 FQNEAQ (reference sequence). The CDR3 sequence: CASSSLGQEDENIQYF. Written as DNA, the CDR3 is TGTGCCAGCAGCTCCCTGGGACAGGAGGATGAAAACATTCAGTACTTC.

The J gene is TRBJ1-1, the V gene TRBV30; D is unresolved. Per germline, CDR1 GTSNPN and CDR2 SVGIG (reference sequence). The V and J ends lost 4 bases and 3 bases respectively, with 6 bases between them. This CDR3 has 11 amino acids. CDR3 sequence reads: CAWNGYTEAFF. The CDR3 DNA reads as TGTGCCTGGAACGGTTACACTGAAGCTTTCTTT.

The chain links TRBV6-2 or TRBV6-3 to TRBJ2-5; D unclear. Germline loops: CDR1 MNHEY, CDR2 SVGEGT. V shed 4 bases and J shed 2 bases, with 5 bases lying between them. The CDR3 extends over 12 amino acids. This CDR3 reads CASSFPQETQYF. The CDR3 nucleotides read TGTGCCAGCAGTTTTCCGCAAGAGACCCAGTACTTC.

This clone was seen once. The J gene is TRBJ1-6, the V gene TRBV5-1; D unresolved. CDR1 and CDR2 (germline): SGHRS, YFSETQ. V gave up 1 base and J gave up 0 bases, with 11 bases separating them. CDR3 size: 17 residues. The CDR3 sequence is CASSLFEMGSYNSPLHF. The DNA of the CDR3 is TGCGCCAGCAGCTTGTTTGAGATGGGCTCCTATAATTCACCCCTCCACTTT.

The chain has TRBV5-1 and TRBJ2-7, with D perhaps matching TRBD2 (5 bases). Germline V gene sequence: CDR1 SGHRS, CDR2 YFSETQ. CDR3 length: 15 residues. Trimming pared 4 bases from V and 4 bases from J, leaving 18 bases between. CDR3 DNA: TGCGCCAGCAGCCCCCTTAGGGAGCTACCTTACGAGCAGTACTTC. Residues: CASSPLRELPYEQYF.

J is TRBJ1-1 and V is TRBV5-6; D is ambiguous. V gave up 1 base and J gave up 0 bases, with 13 bases separating them. The CDR3 sequence is 16 residues long. Germline-derived CDR1 and CDR2 are SGHDT and YYEEEE. This chain's CDR3 is CASSLSPEALNTEAFF. CDR3 DNA sequence: TGTGCCAGCAGCTTGTCCCCTGAGGCCCTGAACACTGAAGCTTTCTTT.

The rearrangement links TRBV7-9 to TRBJ1-1; TRBD1 might be the D (6 bases). Germline CDR1 reads SEHNR; CDR2 reads FQNEAQ (reference sequence). The V gene lost 1 base and the J gene lost 1 base, with 7 bases spanning the gap. The CDR3 runs 14 residues. CDR3 region: CASSLDRENTEAFF. Written as DNA, the CDR3 is TGTGCCAGCAGCTTAGACAGGGAGAACACTGAAGCTTTCTTT.

The chain carries TRBV18 and TRBJ1-2; 8 bases fit TRBD1. Per germline, CDR1 KGHSH and CDR2 LQKENI. V lost 2 bases and J lost 10; bases outside the gene matches: 6. CDR3 size: 13 residues. CDR3: CASSPDRGSFYTF. CDR3 nucleotides: TGTGCCAGCTCACCAGACAGGGGAAGTTTCTACACCTTC.

The V and J genes are TRBV11-2 and TRBJ1-1; D call uncertain. Trimming removed 7 bases from V and 1 base from J, with 19 bases in between. CDR1 and CDR2 from the germline V gene are SGHAT and FQNNGV. The CDR3 runs to 16 residues. For the CDR3, the DNA is TGTGCCAGCACCGGCGGGTTAGGGCAGCAGAACACTGAAGCTTTCTTT. Translation: CASTGGLGQQNTEAFF.

The chain carries TRBV5-1 and TRBJ1-6; TRBD1 might be the D (5 bases). The ends were cut back, 3 bases at V and 6 bases at J, with 19 bases in the middle. In germline, CDR1 is SGHRS, CDR2 YFSETQ. The CDR3 contains 17 residues. CDR3 amino acids: CASSSGWTRDVNSPLHF. The CDR3 DNA reads as TGCGCCAGCAGCTCTGGATGGACACGGGATGTTAATTCACCCCTCCACTTT.

The chain couples TRBV5-4 to TRBJ2-7; D not certain. The CDR3 is 14 residues long. Germline V gene data show CDR1 as SGHNT and CDR2 as YYREEE (reference sequence). V lost 0 bases to trimming and J lost 0 bases, with 7 bases between them. CDR3 loop: CASSLGDISYEQYF. The CDR3 nucleotides read TGTGCCAGCAGCTTGGGTGACATCTCCTACGAGCAGTACTTC.

V and J are TRBV19 and TRBJ2-5, with D possibly TRBD2 on 6 matching bases. The CDR3 contains 14 residues. Deletions cut 5 bases from V and 0 bases from J, with 10 bases between. Germline V gives CDR1 LNHDA, CDR2 SQIVND (reference sequence). CDR3 bases: TGTGCCAGTAGTCTCGGACTAAACCAAGAGACCCAGTACTTC. Its protein is CASSLGLNQETQYF.

This clone qualifies as medium-sized. V is TRBV10-1 and J is TRBJ2-3, with 11 bases aligning to TRBD1. With 2 bases clipped from V and 2 bases from J, the junction kept 0 bases outside the gene matches. The CDR3 loop spans 15 amino acids. Germline lookup yields CDR1 WNHNN and CDR2 SYGVQD (reference sequence). The CDR3 sequence is CASSEGQGATDTQYF. CDR3 bases: TGCGCCAGCAGTGAGGGACAGGGGGCCACAGATACGCAGTATTTT.